Listed below are T cell receptor beta chains from one sample, sequenced in a study of cytomegalovirus exposure and HLA in healthy donors. Only in-frame clones appear in the TCRdb table, and some are missing; sequencing was by immunoSEQ multiplex PCR. The data hold 120,000 to 150,000 clones, with around 75% observed a single time. The sequenced material came from PBMCs. The origin of the receptors is a man aged 55 to 70 in good health and CMV-seronegative. Both conserved end residues are part of each CDR3. The D gene is left open where the match is weak. Some rows mark clone size as missing; the rest say once, few, many or name a class of expanded clone.

V: TRBV28
J: TRBJ1-2
size: few
D: NA
CDR3: CATQRGWYGYTF
DNA: TGTGCCACCCAAAGGGGTTGGTATGGCTACACCTTC

V: TRBV5-1
J: TRBJ2-1
size: NA
D: NA
CDR3: CASSRSPRVNEQFF
DNA: TGCGCCAGCAGCCGGAGCCCGAGGGTCAATGAGCAGTTCTTC

V: TRBV5-1
J: TRBJ2-2
size: NA
D: TRBD1
CDR3: CASSFGQGGNTGELFF
DNA: TGCGCCAGCAGCTTCGGACAGGGGGGGAACACCGGGGAGCTGTTTTTT

V: TRBV7-9
J: TRBJ2-7
size: NA
D: TRBD1
CDR3: CATRSGQGSGEQYF
DNA: TGTGCCACCCGAAGCGGACAGGGGTCGGGCGAGCAGTACTTC

V: TRBV25-1
J: TRBJ1-4
size: NA
D: NA
CDR3: CASTPGEREKLFF
DNA: TGTGCCAGCACCCCCGGGGAGAGGGAAAAACTGTTTTTT

V: TRBV5-6
J: TRBJ2-7
size: NA
D: TRBD2
CDR3: CASSSGWEGWEQYF
DNA: TGTGCCAGCAGCTCCGGGTGGGAGGGTTGGGAGCAGTACTTC

V: TRBV7-2
J: TRBJ1-5
size: few
D: NA
CDR3: CASSLVGGQSMQPQHF
DNA: TGTGCCAGCAGCTTAGTAGGAGGGCAGTCTATGCAGCCCCAGCATTTT

V: TRBV5-6
J: TRBJ2-7
size: few
D: TRBD1
CDR3: CASSLVDRDSYEQYF
DNA: TGTGCCAGCAGCTTGGTAGACAGGGACTCCTACGAGCAGTACTTC

V: TRBV29-1
J: TRBJ2-2
size: NA
D: TRBD2
CDR3: CSVMTSGRAATGELFF
DNA: TGCAGCGTCATGACTAGCGGGAGGGCCGCCACCGGGGAGCTGTTTTTT

V: TRBV28
J: TRBJ2-7
size: NA
D: TRBD2
CDR3: CASSPSGRYEQYF
DNA: TGTGCCAGCAGTCCTAGCGGGAGGTACGAGCAGTACTTC

V: TRBV27
J: TRBJ2-3
size: NA
D: NA
CDR3: CASSFLDTQYF
DNA: TGTGCCAGCAGTTTCCTTGATACGCAGTATTTT

V: TRBV9
J: TRBJ2-5
size: NA
D: TRBD1
CDR3: CASSSGTGERQTQYF
DNA: TGTGCCAGCAGCTCCGGGACAGGGGAGCGGCAGACCCAGTACTTC

V: TRBV19
J: TRBJ1-1
size: NA
D: NA
CDR3: CASSINGGVDTEAFF
DNA: TGTGCCAGTAGTATAAATGGGGGGGTGGACACTGAAGCTTTCTTT

V: TRBV5-1
J: TRBJ2-5
size: NA
D: TRBD1
CDR3: CASSITGTGTQETQYF
DNA: TGCGCCAGCAGCATTACCGGGACAGGGACCCAAGAGACCCAGTACTTC

V: TRBV28
J: TRBJ2-1
size: NA
D: TRBD2
CDR3: CASSLGTSGLREFF
DNA: TGTGCCAGCAGTTTAGGGACTAGCGGCCTGAGGGAGTTCTTC

V: TRBV29-1
J: TRBJ2-1
size: NA
D: TRBD1
CDR3: CSVEGGDRGSYNEQFF
DNA: TGCAGCGTTGAAGGGGGGGACAGGGGGTCCTACAATGAGCAGTTCTTC

V: TRBV9
J: TRBJ2-3
size: NA
D: TRBD2
CDR3: CASSVESWREGFTDTQYF
DNA: TGTGCCAGCAGCGTAGAGTCTTGGCGGGAGGGTTTCACAGATACGCAGTATTTT

V: TRBV28
J: TRBJ2-1
size: NA
D: NA
CDR3: CASSEGRYNEQFF
DNA: TGTGCCAGCAGTGAGGGTCGTTACAATGAGCAGTTCTTC

V: TRBV6-6
J: TRBJ2-5
size: NA
D: TRBD2
CDR3: CASQAGFQETQYF
DNA: TGTGCCAGTCAAGCGGGGTTCCAAGAGACCCAGTACTTC

V: TRBV19
J: TRBJ1-5
size: NA
D: TRBD1
CDR3: CASSPQVGQGPQPQHF
DNA: TGTGCCAGTAGCCCCCAGGTAGGACAGGGGCCTCAGCCCCAGCATTTT

V: TRBV7-9
J: TRBJ2-1
size: NA
D: TRBD2
CDR3: CASSRTSGSHEQFF
DNA: TGTGCCAGCAGCCGGACTAGCGGGAGTCATGAGCAGTTCTTC

V: TRBV9
J: TRBJ1-1
size: NA
D: NA
CDR3: CASSVGPEGTEAFF
DNA: TGTGCCAGCAGCGTAGGGCCCGAGGGAACTGAAGCTTTCTTT

V: TRBV30
J: TRBJ1-1
size: few
D: NA
CDR3: CAWSVWGGRGNTEAFF
DNA: TGTGCCTGGAGTGTATGGGGGGGAAGGGGGAACACTGAAGCTTTCTTT

V: TRBV5-1
J: TRBJ2-7
size: NA
D: TRBD2
CDR3: CASSLVGAGDDEQYF
DNA: TGCGCCAGCAGCTTGGTCGGAGCGGGAGACGACGAGCAGTACTTC

V: TRBV21-1
J: TRBJ2-4
size: NA
D: NA
CDR3: CAKSAREGSTTIAKNIQYF
DNA: TGTGCCAAATCTGCGAGGGAGGGATCAACGACAATAGCCAAAAACATTCAGTACTTC

V: TRBV14
J: TRBJ2-1
size: few
D: NA
CDR3: CASSHGGLNEQFF
DNA: TGTGCCAGCAGCCACGGGGGGCTCAATGAGCAGTTCTTC

V: TRBV7-9
J: TRBJ2-7
size: NA
D: TRBD1
CDR3: CASSTRDRVAEQYF
DNA: TGTGCCAGCAGCACGAGAGACAGGGTTGCCGAGCAGTACTTC

V: TRBV6-1
J: TRBJ2-5
size: few
D: NA
CDR3: CASTSAETQYF
DNA: TGTGCCAGCACTTCCGCGGAGACCCAGTACTTC

V: TRBV2
J: TRBJ2-2
size: NA
D: NA
CDR3: CASSLTGELFF
DNA: TGTGCCAGCAGCCTCACCGGGGAGCTGTTTTTT

V: TRBV18
J: TRBJ2-7
size: NA
D: NA
CDR3: CASSYDREDEQYF
DNA: TGTGCCAGCTCATATGACAGGGAGGACGAGCAGTACTTC

V: TRBV5-1
J: TRBJ2-7
size: NA
D: NA
CDR3: CASSLRSGSYEQYF
DNA: TGCGCCAGCAGCTTACGGTCGGGGTCCTACGAGCAGTACTTC

V: TRBV5-1
J: TRBJ2-1
size: NA
D: TRBD1
CDR3: CASSFKERGRGEQFF
DNA: TGCGCCAGCAGCTTTAAGGAGAGGGGGCGAGGTGAGCAGTTCTTC

V: TRBV28
J: TRBJ1-2
size: NA
D: TRBD1
CDR3: CASRLPGQANGYTF
DNA: TGTGCCAGCAGGCTTCCGGGACAGGCTAATGGCTACACCTTC

V: TRBV5-1
J: TRBJ2-1
size: NA
D: NA
CDR3: CASSPPQGSYNEQFF
DNA: TGCGCCAGCAGCCCCCCTCAGGGGTCCTACAATGAGCAGTTCTTC

V: TRBV7-3
J: TRBJ1-2
size: once
D: TRBD1
CDR3: CASSSIPGQGVYF
DNA: TGTGCCAGCAGCTCAATACCGGGACAGGGGGTATACTTC

V: TRBV18
J: TRBJ2-6
size: NA
D: NA
CDR3: CASSPPSSGANVLTF
DNA: TGTGCCAGCTCACCTCCTAGCTCTGGGGCCAACGTCCTGACTTTC

V: TRBV30
J: TRBJ2-1
size: NA
D: NA
CDR3: CAWTFSGWGNEQFF
DNA: TGTGCCTGGACCTTTAGCGGTTGGGGGAATGAGCAGTTCTTC

V: TRBV7-8
J: TRBJ2-7
size: NA
D: TRBD2
CDR3: CASSTGLAGSYEQYF
DNA: TGTGCCAGCAGCACCGGACTAGCGGGATCCTACGAGCAGTACTTC

V: TRBV10-3
J: TRBJ1-5
size: NA
D: TRBD1
CDR3: CAISDPGTGHQPQHF
DNA: TGTGCCATCAGTGATCCCGGGACAGGCCATCAGCCCCAGCATTTT

V: TRBV27
J: TRBJ2-7
size: NA
D: NA
CDR3: CASSFASPPSVEQYF
DNA: TGTGCCAGCAGTTTCGCTAGTCCCCCTTCGGTCGAGCAGTACTTC